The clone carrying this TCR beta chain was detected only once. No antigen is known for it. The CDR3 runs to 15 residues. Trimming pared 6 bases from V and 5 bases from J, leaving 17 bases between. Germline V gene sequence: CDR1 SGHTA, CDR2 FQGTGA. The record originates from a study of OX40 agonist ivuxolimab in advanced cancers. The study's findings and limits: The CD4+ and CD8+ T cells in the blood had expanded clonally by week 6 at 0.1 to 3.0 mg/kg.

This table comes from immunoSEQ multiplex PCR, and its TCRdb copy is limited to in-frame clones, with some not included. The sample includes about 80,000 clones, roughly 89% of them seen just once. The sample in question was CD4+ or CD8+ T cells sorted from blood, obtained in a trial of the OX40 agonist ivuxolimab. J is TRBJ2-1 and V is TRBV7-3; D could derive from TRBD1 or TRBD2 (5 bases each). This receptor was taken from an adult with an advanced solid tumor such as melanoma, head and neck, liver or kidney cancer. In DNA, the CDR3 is TGTGCCAGCAGGGAGGACTGGGACGGGCACAATGAGCAGTTCTTC. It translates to CASREDWDGHNEQFF.